A selection of T cell receptor beta chains follows, all from one sample in a study of blood T cell repertoires in COVID-19. The protocol was immunoSEQ multiplex PCR, while the TCRdb copy is restricted to in-frame clones and leaves out a portion. The top ten clones hold about 5% of a sample with about 200,000 clones, approximately 85% of them seen once. Sequenced sample: peripheral blood. The receptors stem from an elderly woman with acute or convalescent COVID-19. The CDR3 runs from the conserved cysteine through the conserved F or W. The order of the fields is clone size, V gene, D gene, J gene, CDR3 DNA, CDR3 protein. A D gene is named only where the DNA matches it firmly. Clone size is not always given. Where it is, it says once, few, many or a class for expanded clones.

abundance: once
v_gene: TRBV5-1
d_gene: TRBD1
j_gene: TRBJ2-5
CDR3nt: TGCGCCAGCAGCTTGGGGGGGACAGCAGGAGGTGAGTTCCAAGAGACCCAGTACTTC
CDR3aa: CASSLGGTAGGEFQETQYF

abundance: NA
v_gene: TRBV29-1
d_gene: TRBD2
j_gene: TRBJ2-1
CDR3nt: TGCAGCGTTGATTCGCTAGCGGCCCCGCGGCAGTTCTTC
CDR3aa: CSVDSLAAPRQFF

abundance: NA
v_gene: TRBV6-5
d_gene: NA
j_gene: TRBJ1-4
CDR3nt: TGTGCCAGCACCGAGGGAGGGTTGGGTGAAAAACTGTTTTTT
CDR3aa: CASTEGGLGEKLFF

abundance: NA
v_gene: TRBV9
d_gene: NA
j_gene: TRBJ2-7
CDR3nt: TGTGCCAGCAGCGTAGATGCGGGCCTAATCTACGAGCAGTACTTC
CDR3aa: CASSVDAGLIYEQYF

abundance: NA
v_gene: TRBV6-5
d_gene: TRBD2
j_gene: TRBJ2-3
CDR3nt: TGTGCCAGCAGTTACATGGCGGGGGGGAGCACAGATACGCAGTATTTT
CDR3aa: CASSYMAGGSTDTQYF

abundance: NA
v_gene: TRBV7-3
d_gene: TRBD1
j_gene: TRBJ2-3
CDR3nt: TGTGCCAGCAGCTCCGACAGGGTGGCGACAGATACGCAGTATTTT
CDR3aa: CASSSDRVATDTQYF

abundance: NA
v_gene: TRBV18
d_gene: TRBD1
j_gene: TRBJ1-2
CDR3nt: TGTGCCAGCTCACCACTGACAGGGAACTATGGCTACACCTTC
CDR3aa: CASSPLTGNYGYTF

abundance: NA
v_gene: TRBV3-1/TRBV3-2
d_gene: TRBD1
j_gene: TRBJ1-5
CDR3nt: TGTGCCAGCAGCCAAGACGCACCGGGACAGGGGGAGGATGGCCCATTACCAGTTCAGCCCCAGCATTTT
CDR3aa: CASSQDAPGQGEDGPLPVQPQHF

abundance: NA
v_gene: TRBV29-1
d_gene: NA
j_gene: TRBJ1-5
CDR3nt: TGCAGCGTCCAGACAGCCTTCAATCAGCCCCAGCATTTT
CDR3aa: CSVQTAFNQPQHF

abundance: once
v_gene: TRBV5-1
d_gene: TRBD1
j_gene: TRBJ2-2
CDR3nt: TGCGCCAGCAGCTTGTACAGGGGGGCCGGGGAGCTGTTTTTT
CDR3aa: CASSLYRGAGELFF

abundance: NA
v_gene: TRBV5-1
d_gene: NA
j_gene: TRBJ2-2
CDR3nt: TGCGCCAGCAGCTCCAGGGAATCCGGGGAGCTGTTTTTT
CDR3aa: CASSSRESGELFF

abundance: NA
v_gene: TRBV28
d_gene: NA
j_gene: TRBJ1-5
CDR3nt: TGTGCCAGCAGTTTACAGCAGGGTCATCAGCCCCAGCATTTT
CDR3aa: CASSLQQGHQPQHF

abundance: NA
v_gene: TRBV5-6
d_gene: TRBD1
j_gene: TRBJ2-4
CDR3nt: TGTGCCAGCACCCCCCAGGGGGCGAGTGACATTCAGTACTTC
CDR3aa: CASTPQGASDIQYF

abundance: NA
v_gene: TRBV28
d_gene: TRBD1
j_gene: TRBJ2-6
CDR3nt: TGTGCCAGCAGCAGACAGGGTTTCTCTGGGGCCAACGTCCTGACTTTC
CDR3aa: CASSRQGFSGANVLTF

abundance: NA
v_gene: TRBV19
d_gene: TRBD1
j_gene: TRBJ1-6
CDR3nt: TGTGCCAGTAGTATCCTGGGACAGGGCAGTAATTCACCCCTCCACTTT
CDR3aa: CASSILGQGSNSPLHF

abundance: NA
v_gene: TRBV7-3
d_gene: NA
j_gene: TRBJ2-5
CDR3nt: TGTGCCAGCAGCAACACCCAGGGGGAGACCCAGTACTTC
CDR3aa: CASSNTQGETQYF

abundance: NA
v_gene: TRBV13
d_gene: TRBD2
j_gene: TRBJ2-5
CDR3nt: TGTGCCAGCAGCTTTGGGCTAGCGGGAGTTGGGGGGGAGACCCAGTACTTC
CDR3aa: CASSFGLAGVGGETQYF

abundance: NA
v_gene: TRBV24-1
d_gene: TRBD2
j_gene: TRBJ2-3
CDR3nt: TGTGCCACCAGTGATCCGGAGGCGGGAGGCACAGATACGCAGTATTTT
CDR3aa: CATSDPEAGGTDTQYF

abundance: NA
v_gene: TRBV19
d_gene: TRBD1
j_gene: TRBJ2-5
CDR3nt: TGTGCCAGTAGTATAGAGAGGGGGCGGGAGACCCAGTACTTC
CDR3aa: CASSIERGRETQYF

abundance: NA
v_gene: TRBV11-1
d_gene: TRBD2
j_gene: TRBJ2-1
CDR3nt: TGTGCCAGCAGCTTACTCAGCGGGATGTACAATGAGCAGTTCTTC
CDR3aa: CASSLLSGMYNEQFF

abundance: NA
v_gene: TRBV11-2
d_gene: TRBD2
j_gene: TRBJ2-1
CDR3nt: TGTGCCAGCAGCTTATACAGCGGGAGTTTGAATGAGCAGTTCTTC
CDR3aa: CASSLYSGSLNEQFF

abundance: NA
v_gene: TRBV7-2
d_gene: NA
j_gene: TRBJ1-6
CDR3nt: TGTGCCAGCAGCCCACAGGGCTCCTATAATTCACCCCTCCACTTT
CDR3aa: CASSPQGSYNSPLHF

abundance: NA
v_gene: TRBV11-1
d_gene: TRBD1
j_gene: TRBJ1-4
CDR3nt: TGTGCCAGCAGCCCTTGGGGACAGCCAACTAATGAAAAACTGTTTTTT
CDR3aa: CASSPWGQPTNEKLFF

abundance: NA
v_gene: TRBV9
d_gene: NA
j_gene: TRBJ1-6
CDR3nt: TGTGCCAGCGGGGCTTCTTATTCACCCCTCCACTTT
CDR3aa: CASGASYSPLHF

abundance: NA
v_gene: TRBV3-1/TRBV3-2
d_gene: NA
j_gene: TRBJ2-7
CDR3nt: TGTGCCAGCAGCCAAGATTGGCCCGTTGAAGCGACCACCTACGAGCAGTACTTC
CDR3aa: CASSQDWPVEATTYEQYF

abundance: NA
v_gene: TRBV6-5
d_gene: TRBD1
j_gene: TRBJ2-7
CDR3nt: TGTGCCAGCGAGGGACAGGGGCTCTACGAGCAGTACTTC
CDR3aa: CASEGQGLYEQYF

abundance: few
v_gene: TRBV6-2/TRBV6-3
d_gene: TRBD2
j_gene: TRBJ2-7
CDR3nt: TGTGCCAGCAGTACCCCCGCAGGGCTAGCGGTTGACTACGAGCAGTACTTC
CDR3aa: CASSTPAGLAVDYEQYF

abundance: NA
v_gene: TRBV27
d_gene: TRBD1
j_gene: TRBJ1-5
CDR3nt: TGTGCCAGCAGTACCACAGGGGGCATCCTGGATCGTGGCAATCAGCCCCAGCATTTT
CDR3aa: CASSTTGGILDRGNQPQHF

abundance: NA
v_gene: TRBV6-5
d_gene: NA
j_gene: TRBJ2-1
CDR3nt: TGTGCCAGCAGTTATGTACAGAGCTCCTACAATGAGCAGTTCTTC
CDR3aa: CASSYVQSSYNEQFF

abundance: NA
v_gene: TRBV19
d_gene: NA
j_gene: TRBJ2-5
CDR3nt: TGTGCCAGTAGTATTTCTCAGGGCCATCAAGAGACCCAGTACTTC
CDR3aa: CASSISQGHQETQYF

abundance: NA
v_gene: TRBV18
d_gene: NA
j_gene: TRBJ1-1
CDR3nt: TGTGCCAGCTCCCCCGAACTATTTTACACTGAAGCTTTCTTT
CDR3aa: CASSPELFYTEAFF

abundance: NA
v_gene: TRBV2
d_gene: NA
j_gene: TRBJ2-1
CDR3nt: TGTGCCAGCAGCGTAGGGACTGAATTATACAATGAGCAGTTCTTC
CDR3aa: CASSVGTELYNEQFF

abundance: once
v_gene: TRBV12-3/TRBV12-4
d_gene: NA
j_gene: TRBJ1-6
CDR3nt: TGTGCCAGCACCCCCCCTGTCGGTTCACCCCTCCACTTT
CDR3aa: CASTPPVGSPLHF

abundance: NA
v_gene: TRBV5-1
d_gene: NA
j_gene: TRBJ2-1
CDR3nt: TGCGCCAGCAGCTACGAGGGAGGTCTCAATGAGCAGTTCTTC
CDR3aa: CASSYEGGLNEQFF

abundance: once
v_gene: TRBV24-1
d_gene: NA
j_gene: TRBJ2-1
CDR3nt: TGTGCCACCAGTGATCAAGACAGAGCATCCTACAATGAGCAGTTCTTC
CDR3aa: CATSDQDRASYNEQFF

abundance: NA
v_gene: TRBV6-6
d_gene: TRBD2
j_gene: TRBJ2-5
CDR3nt: TGTGCCAGCAGTTACAAGGCGGGAGTTCTTCAAGAGACCCAGTACTTC
CDR3aa: CASSYKAGVLQETQYF

abundance: NA
v_gene: TRBV4-1
d_gene: TRBD1
j_gene: TRBJ1-2
CDR3nt: TGCGCCAGCAACAGCAAGGCGGTAATGGGGACAGGGGGCGCCTCAGGCGGCTACACCTTC
CDR3aa: CASNSKAVMGTGGASGGYTF

abundance: NA
v_gene: TRBV5-1
d_gene: NA
j_gene: TRBJ1-2
CDR3nt: TGCGCCAGCAGCTTGGAAGTCCACTACTATGGCTACACCTTC
CDR3aa: CASSLEVHYYGYTF

abundance: NA
v_gene: TRBV6-6
d_gene: NA
j_gene: TRBJ1-2
CDR3nt: TGTGCCAGCAGTCCTCCCGGGGGGTTCTATGGCTACACCTTC
CDR3aa: CASSPPGGFYGYTF

abundance: NA
v_gene: TRBV11-2
d_gene: TRBD1
j_gene: TRBJ2-7
CDR3nt: TGTGCCAGCAGCTTAGACGGGACAGGCACCTACGAGCAGTACTTC
CDR3aa: CASSLDGTGTYEQYF

abundance: NA
v_gene: TRBV24-1
d_gene: TRBD2
j_gene: TRBJ2-3
CDR3nt: TGTGCCACCAGTGAAACTAGCGGGAGGGGAGTTAGCACAGATACGCAGTATTTT
CDR3aa: CATSETSGRGVSTDTQYF

abundance: once
v_gene: TRBV5-6
d_gene: NA
j_gene: TRBJ1-3
CDR3nt: TGTGCCAGCAGCTTTGTCGTAACTACTCAGCTCCCCGAGGGAAACACCATATATTTT
CDR3aa: CASSFVVTTQLPEGNTIYF

abundance: NA
v_gene: TRBV27
d_gene: NA
j_gene: TRBJ1-2
CDR3nt: TGTGCCAGCAGTTTAGGGTCCGGGAGAGATGATGGCTACACCTTC
CDR3aa: CASSLGSGRDDGYTF

abundance: NA
v_gene: TRBV11-3
d_gene: TRBD1
j_gene: TRBJ1-5
CDR3nt: TGTGCCAGCAGGGGGGGGACAGGGGTTATCGATCAGCCCCAGCATTTT
CDR3aa: CASRGGTGVIDQPQHF

abundance: few
v_gene: TRBV4-3
d_gene: TRBD1
j_gene: TRBJ2-3
CDR3nt: TGCGCCAGCAGCCAAAGAAATCTGGGACAGGGGGCAACAGATACGCAGTATTTT
CDR3aa: CASSQRNLGQGATDTQYF

abundance: NA
v_gene: TRBV7-9
d_gene: NA
j_gene: TRBJ2-2
CDR3nt: TGTGCCAGCAGCGGGAGTCACACCGGGGAGCTGTTTTTT
CDR3aa: CASSGSHTGELFF